Presented here are 8 T cell receptor beta chains from one specimen sequenced in a study of CD8+ T cells in alopecia areata. The authors extracted RNA and reverse transcribed it into cDNA as the sequencing template. Only in-frame clones appear in the TCRdb table, and some are missing; sequencing was by immunoSEQ multiplex PCR. The sample lists around 190,000 clones, around 56% occurring once. Treatment specified: oral pan-JAK inhibitor, 5-10 mg twice daily. The sequences come from CD4+ T cells sorted from blood, collected at week 4, from a patient treated with tofacitinib. These TCRs come from a human donor with alopecia areata.

The chain has TRBV4-2 and TRBJ1-2; D possibly corresponds to TRBD1 (5 bases). The germline V gene has CDR1 LGHNA and CDR2 YNFKEQ. The CDR3 spans 15 residues. The germline V and J ends were trimmed by 1 base and 6 bases, with 15 bases remaining between them. Here the CDR3 DNA reads TGTGCCAGCAGCCAAGTGGGGGGACTAGTAAATGGCTACACCTTC. Amino acids: CASSQVGGLVNGYTF.

The V and J genes are TRBV6-5 and TRBJ2-7; D is undetermined. Germline V gives CDR1 MNHEY, CDR2 SVGAGI. The CDR3 is 14 amino acids. The V end was cut by 4 bases, the J end by 6 bases, with 16 bases between. The CDR3 nucleotides are TGTGCCAGCAGTTCCCGAATCCCGGTCTCCGAGCAGTACTTC. Translation: CASSSRIPVSEQYF.

The genes are TRBV5-4 and TRBJ2-4; weak D call: TRBD1 (6 bases). V lost 3 bases and J lost 2, with 12 bases in between. The CDR3 is 15 amino acids. Germline V lookup: CDR1 SGHNT, CDR2 YYREEE (reference sequence). Here the CDR3 DNA reads TGTGCCAGCAGCTCAATTACAGGGTCCAAAAACATTCAGTACTTC. Its translation: CASSSITGSKNIQYF.

This chain uses TRBV25-1 with TRBJ2-2; D remains ambiguous. Between the trimmed V and J ends, which lost 2 bases and 0 bases, there was a span of 7 bases. This CDR3 is 15 amino acids long. Per the germline V gene, CDR1 is MGHDK and CDR2 is SYGVNS. CDR3 in amino acids: CASSENTPNTGELFF. The CDR3 nucleotides are TGTGCCAGCAGTGAAAATACACCGAACACCGGGGAGCTGTTTTTT.

The rearrangement joins TRBV29-1 to TRBJ2-3; D gene ambiguous. The V end lost 3 bases, the J end lost 6 bases, and 10 bases lay between the germline ends. Germline values: CDR1 SQVTM, CDR2 ANQGSEA. The CDR3 consists of 12 residues. CDR3 sequence (DNA): TGCAGCGTTGACGGACGCAGTGATACGCAGTATTTT. Translating gives CSVDGRSDTQYF.

Written as DNA, the CDR3 is TGTGCCAGCAATCGCCCGGGGACGAGCGAGCAGTACTTC. It is translated as CASNRPGTSEQYF. This chain uses TRBV25-1 with TRBJ2-7; D might be TRBD1 or TRBD2, each matching 5 bases. V lost 7 bases, J lost 6 bases, and 16 bases lay in between. Germline V CDR1 and CDR2: MGHDK, SYGVNS. The CDR3 covers 13 residues.

This rearrangement joins TRBV29-1 to TRBJ1-5, with 8 bases that match TRBD1. Germline values: CDR1 SQVTM, CDR2 ANQGSEA. After removal of 2 bases from V and 2 bases from J, the junction contained 2 bases not matched to a gene. The CDR3 has 14 residues. CDR3 sequence (DNA): TGCAGCGTTGAACAGGACAGGGGCAATCAGCCCCAGCATTTT. This translates into CSVEQDRGNQPQHF.

The chain is built from TRBV25-1 and TRBJ2-5, with D perhaps matching TRBD1 or TRBD2 (5 bases each). This CDR3 has 15 residues. Germline V CDR1 and CDR2: MGHDK, SYGVNS. The V and J ends lost 4 bases and 3 bases respectively, with 15 bases between them. The CDR3 reads CASSVLLGTKETQYF. As DNA, the CDR3 is TGTGCCAGCAGTGTGCTCCTCGGGACGAAAGAGACCCAGTACTTC.